A selection of T cell receptor beta chains follows, all from one sample in a study of early T cells in non-severe SARS-CoV-2 infection. TCRdb reprocessed the 5' RACE reads via MiXCR and lists one record per CDR3 protein. The sample shows approximately 39,000 distinct CDR3 sequences, nearly 10% of them seen only once. Sample: whole blood. These receptors were collected from an adult who was a healthcare worker with PCR-confirmed SARS-CoV-2 infection or an uninfected control (not recorded which). Both conserved end residues are part of each CDR3. The D gene is left open where the match is weak. Size values are once, few and many counts, or a class for expanded clones, and some rows have none.

size,J,D,V,CDR3,DNA
-,TRBJ2-6,-,TRBV15,CATSRESGNPSGANVLTF,TGTGCCACCAGCAGAGAGTCAGGGAATCCCTCTGGGGCCAACGTCCTGACTTTC
-,TRBJ2-1,-,TRBV6-2/TRBV6-3,CASSYQAGLSSYNEQFF,TGTGCCAGCAGTTATCAGGCGGGACTCAGCTCCTACAATGAGCAGTTCTTC
few,TRBJ2-3,-,TRBV2,CASSDRDRPQGDTQYF,TGTGCCAGCAGTGATAGAGACAGACCCCAGGGAGATACGCAGTATTTT
many,TRBJ2-2,-,TRBV20-1,CSARADRRLTGELFF,TGCAGTGCTAGAGCTGACAGGAGACTTACCGGGGAGCTGTTTTTT
few,TRBJ2-3,TRBD2,TRBV11-1,CASSLGTSGRSTDTQYF,TGTGCCAGCAGCTTGGGGACTAGCGGGCGCAGCACAGATACGCAGTATTTT
-,TRBJ1-1,TRBD1,TRBV29-1,CSVDRQGAWTEASF,TGCAGCGTTGATCGACAGGGGGCGTGGACTGAAGCTTCCTTT
many,TRBJ2-7,TRBD2,TRBV7-6,CASSLLAGEDEQYF,TGTGCCAGCAGCTTACTAGCGGGGGAAGACGAGCAGTACTTC
-,TRBJ2-7,-,TRBV6-6,CASSPGAAYEQYF,TGTGCCAGCAGTCCCGGGGCTGCCTACGAGCAGTACTTC
many,TRBJ2-3,TRBD2,TRBV11-2,CASSLVAASGGSTDTQYF,TGTGCCAGCAGCTTAGTAGCGGCTAGCGGGGGAAGCACAGATACGCAGTATTTT
-,TRBJ2-1,-,TRBV29-1,CSATTGSSYNEQFF,TGCAGCGCGACTACAGGGAGCTCCTACAATGAGCAGTTCTTC
-,TRBJ2-1,-,TRBV5-4,CASSLVQGHEQFF,TGTGCCAGCAGCTTGGTGCAGGGCCATGAGCAGTTCTTC
few,TRBJ2-3,-,TRBV7-2,CASSLMTGSTDTQYF,TGTGCCAGCAGCTTAATGACAGGTAGCACAGATACGCAGTATTTT
-,TRBJ2-1,TRBD2,TRBV7-2,CASSLSATSGGVGNEQFF,TGTGCCAGCAGCTTAAGTGCGACTAGCGGGGGGGTTGGCAATGAGCAGTTCTTC
many,TRBJ2-5,-,TRBV11-2,CASSLGGGGRWYQYF,TGTGCCAGCAGCTTAGGAGGTGGCGGACGGTGGTACCAGTACTTC
many,TRBJ1-2,-,TRBV29-1,CSVESQIRNYGYTF,TGCAGCGTTGAATCGCAAATCCGGAACTATGGCTACACCTTC
-,TRBJ1-5,-,TRBV6-2/TRBV6-3,CASWGQHGRQPQHF,TGTGCCAGCTGGGGACAACATGGACGACAGCCCCAGCATTTT
many,TRBJ1-2,TRBD1,TRBV18,CASSPPTGRGGGYTF,TGTGCCAGCTCACCGCCGACAGGGAGAGGGGGTGGCTACACCTTC
many,TRBJ2-6,-,TRBV5-8,CASSLVGDFGANVLTF,TGTGCCAGCAGCTTGGTTGGGGACTTTGGGGCCAACGTCCTGACTTTC
-,TRBJ1-6,-,TRBV6-2/TRBV6-3,CASSYRQVVALHF,TGTGCCAGCAGTTACCGACAGGTTGTGGCCCTCCACTTT
few,TRBJ2-1,-,TRBV30,CAWSQNNEQFF,TGTGCCTGGAGTCAGAACAATGAGCAGTTCTTC
-,TRBJ2-3,-,TRBV7-8,CASSSGWTDTQYF,TGTGCCAGCAGTTCGGGTTGGACAGATACGCAGTATTTT
many,TRBJ1-6,-,TRBV3-1,CASSPIEGSRSPLHF,TGTGCCAGCAGCCCGATCGAGGGCTCGCGGTCACCCCTCCACTTT
few,TRBJ2-1,TRBD2,TRBV10-3,CAISVTSESDEQFF,TGTGCCATCAGTGTGACTAGCGAGTCGGATGAGCAGTTCTTC